Listed below are T cell receptor beta chains from one sample, sequenced in a study of blood T cell repertoires in COVID-19. Clones were read by immunoSEQ multiplex PCR, and TCRdb kept only the in-frame ones, dropping some. Among hundreds of thousands of clones, around 90% were seen once, and the ten largest hold roughly 15%. The source material was PBMCs or T cells enriched from blood (not recorded which). Every receptor here comes from a man aged 25 to 45 who had been exposed to COVID-19. Both conserved end residues are part of each CDR3. Fields, in order: CDR3 length, D gene, clone size, V gene, J gene, CDR3 protein, CDR3 DNA. D genes are given only for firm matches. Not every row has a clone size; where given, it reads once, few, many or a size class.

length: 19
D: TRBD2
size: NA
V: TRBV7-6
J: TRBJ2-3
CDR3: CASSFTTGTSGGWADTQYF
DNA: TGTGCCAGCAGCTTTACCACCGGGACTAGCGGGGGCTGGGCAGATACGCAGTATTTT

length: 13
D: TRBD1
size: NA
V: TRBV29-1
J: TRBJ1-1
CDR3: CSPTGGMNTEAFF
DNA: TGCAGCCCAACAGGGGGGATGAACACTGAAGCTTTCTTT

length: 13
D: NA
size: NA
V: TRBV9
J: TRBJ1-2
CDR3: CASSATDIYGYTF
DNA: TGTGCCAGCAGCGCCACAGATATCTATGGCTACACCTTC

length: 16
D: TRBD2
size: NA
V: TRBV5-4
J: TRBJ2-1
CDR3: CASSSGGLAGNNEQFF
DNA: TGTGCCAGCAGCTCGGGGGGACTAGCGGGGAACAATGAGCAGTTCTTC

length: 14
D: NA
size: NA
V: TRBV19
J: TRBJ1-6
CDR3: CASSLQEIDSPLHF
DNA: TGTGCCAGTAGTCTACAGGAGATAGATTCACCCCTCCACTTT

length: 14
D: NA
size: once
V: TRBV6-5
J: TRBJ2-7
CDR3: CASSQSGYSYEQYF
DNA: TGTGCCAGCAGCCAATCAGGGTACTCCTACGAGCAGTACTTC

length: 13
D: TRBD1
size: NA
V: TRBV5-8
J: TRBJ2-5
CDR3: CASSYGQAETQYF
DNA: TGTGCCAGCAGCTACGGACAGGCGGAGACCCAGTACTTC

length: 13
D: NA
size: NA
V: TRBV6-5
J: TRBJ2-3
CDR3: CASRHLSTDTQYF
DNA: TGTGCCAGCAGACACCTTAGCACAGATACGCAGTATTTT

length: 18
D: NA
size: NA
V: TRBV1
J: TRBJ1-2
CDR3: CTSSHPTPTIDRTYGYTF
DNA: TGCACCAGCAGCCACCCGACACCAACTATCGACAGGACCTATGGCTACACCTTC

length: 19
D: TRBD1
size: NA
V: TRBV19
J: TRBJ1-4
CDR3: CASSIRGQGAPRTNEKLFF
DNA: TGTGCCAGTAGTATCCGAGGACAGGGGGCTCCCCGCACTAATGAAAAACTGTTTTTT

length: 14
D: TRBD1
size: NA
V: TRBV6-4
J: TRBJ1-5
CDR3: CASSQTGTSQPQHF
DNA: TGTGCCAGCAGCCAGACAGGGACGAGTCAGCCCCAGCATTTT

length: 16
D: TRBD2
size: NA
V: TRBV5-4
J: TRBJ2-3
CDR3: CASSLATSGGLDTQYF
DNA: TGTGCCAGCAGCTTGGCGACTAGCGGGGGTCTGGATACGCAGTATTTT

length: 15
D: TRBD2
size: NA
V: TRBV7-6
J: TRBJ2-3
CDR3: CASSSGTTSTDTQYF
DNA: TGTGCCAGCAGCTCCGGGACTACTAGCACAGATACGCAGTATTTT

length: 15
D: NA
size: NA
V: TRBV6-5
J: TRBJ1-2
CDR3: CASMRSNRVLNGYTF
DNA: TGTGCCAGCATGAGGTCGAATCGGGTCTTGAATGGCTACACCTTC

length: 15
D: NA
size: once
V: TRBV7-9
J: TRBJ1-2
CDR3: CASSLNSNTAYGYTF
DNA: TGTGCCAGCAGCTTGAACAGCAACACCGCTTATGGCTACACCTTC

length: 14
D: TRBD1
size: NA
V: TRBV5-6
J: TRBJ1-2
CDR3: CASSFGQGDYGYTF
DNA: TGTGCCAGCAGCTTTGGACAGGGCGACTATGGCTACACCTTC

length: 15
D: TRBD2
size: few
V: TRBV11-3
J: TRBJ2-1
CDR3: CASSLLAGGGNEQFF
DNA: TGTGCCAGCAGCCTATTAGCGGGGGGCGGGAATGAGCAGTTCTTC

length: 12
D: NA
size: NA
V: TRBV14
J: TRBJ2-3
CDR3: CASSQERVTQYF
DNA: TGTGCCAGCAGCCAAGAGCGAGTGACGCAGTATTTT

length: 15
D: TRBD1
size: NA
V: TRBV24-1
J: TRBJ1-2
CDR3: CATSDWEDRVKCYTF
DNA: TGTGCCACCAGTGATTGGGAGGACAGGGTGAAGTGCTACACCTTC

length: 12
D: NA
size: NA
V: TRBV19
J: TRBJ1-2
CDR3: CASRRMMDGYTF
DNA: TGTGCCAGTAGGCGAATGATGGATGGCTACACCTTC

length: 16
D: NA
size: NA
V: TRBV5-1
J: TRBJ2-3
CDR3: CASSGDGQSPTDTQYF
DNA: TGCGCCAGCAGCGGGGACGGACAGTCCCCCACAGATACGCAGTATTTT

length: 13
D: NA
size: NA
V: TRBV6-4
J: TRBJ1-2
CDR3: CASSDRRGSGYTF
DNA: TGTGCCAGCAGTGACAGGCGGGGGTCTGGCTACACCTTC

length: 16
D: TRBD2
size: few
V: TRBV4-1
J: TRBJ2-1
CDR3: CASNLKAGVSYNEQFF
DNA: TGCGCCAGCAACCTCAAAGCGGGGGTCTCCTACAATGAGCAGTTCTTC

length: 12
D: NA
size: NA
V: TRBV5-1
J: TRBJ2-1
CDR3: CASRVESNEQFF
DNA: TGCGCCAGCAGGGTCGAGAGCAATGAGCAGTTCTTC

length: 16
D: NA
size: NA
V: TRBV20-1
J: TRBJ1-6
CDR3: CSASRPPGPNPPPLHF
DNA: TGCAGTGCTAGTCGTCCCCCAGGGCCTAACCCTCCGCCCCTCCACTTT

length: 16
D: TRBD1
size: NA
V: TRBV23-1
J: TRBJ2-2
CDR3: CASSQTGTGDTGELFF
DNA: TGCGCCAGCAGTCAAACCGGGACAGGCGACACCGGGGAGCTGTTTTTT

length: 16
D: NA
size: NA
V: TRBV10-3
J: TRBJ1-6
CDR3: CAISGRTDGYNSPLHF
DNA: TGTGCCATCAGTGGACGGACAGATGGTTATAATTCACCCCTCCACTTT

length: 15
D: NA
size: once
V: TRBV14
J: TRBJ1-2
CDR3: CASSPRDSPGRGYTF
DNA: TGTGCCAGCAGCCCCCGGGATAGCCCGGGGAGGGGCTACACCTTC

length: 16
D: TRBD1
size: NA
V: TRBV6-5
J: TRBJ1-1
CDR3: CASSYRKTGSWTEAFF
DNA: TGTGCCAGCAGTTACCGAAAGACAGGGAGTTGGACTGAAGCTTTCTTT

length: 15
D: TRBD1
size: NA
V: TRBV6-5
J: TRBJ2-1
CDR3: CASSYSYRGNNEQFF
DNA: TGTGCCAGCAGTTACTCGTACAGGGGGAACAATGAGCAGTTCTTC

length: 16
D: TRBD2
size: NA
V: TRBV3-1/TRBV3-2
J: TRBJ2-3
CDR3: CASSQSGGIDGLTQYF
DNA: TGTGCCAGCAGCCAATCGGGGGGGATAGACGGACTTACGCAGTATTTT

length: 14
D: NA
size: NA
V: TRBV9
J: TRBJ1-2
CDR3: CASSVGNGDYGYTF
DNA: TGTGCCAGCAGCGTAGGGAACGGGGACTATGGCTACACCTTC

length: 16
D: NA
size: NA
V: TRBV5-6
J: TRBJ1-4
CDR3: CASSSKVAPVGEKLFF
DNA: TGTGCCAGCAGCTCAAAGGTAGCTCCCGTCGGGGAAAAACTGTTTTTT

length: 10
D: NA
size: NA
V: TRBV6-5
J: TRBJ1-1
CDR3: CASIRQEAFF
DNA: TGTGCCAGCATTAGACAGGAAGCTTTCTTT

length: 18
D: TRBD1
size: once
V: TRBV7-6
J: TRBJ1-4
CDR3: CASSSGQGEGATNEKLFF
DNA: TGTGCCAGCAGCTCTGGACAGGGTGAAGGAGCAACTAATGAAAAACTGTTTTTT

length: 14
D: NA
size: NA
V: TRBV3-1/TRBV3-2
J: TRBJ1-5
CDR3: CASSQDRVGQPQHF
DNA: TGTGCCAGCAGCCAAGACAGGGTCGGGCAGCCCCAGCATTTT

length: 16
D: NA
size: NA
V: TRBV7-2
J: TRBJ2-2
CDR3: CASSSRGGVNTGELFF
DNA: TGTGCCAGCAGCTCACGTGGCGGGGTGAACACCGGGGAGCTGTTTTTT

length: 14
D: TRBD2
size: NA
V: TRBV27
J: TRBJ2-7
CDR3: CASPPRLAGYEQYF
DNA: TGTGCCAGTCCACCTCGGCTAGCGGGGTACGAGCAGTACTTC

length: 14
D: NA
size: NA
V: TRBV5-1
J: TRBJ1-1
CDR3: CASSLGLARLEAFF
DNA: TGCGCCAGCAGCTTGGGGTTGGCACGCCTTGAAGCTTTCTTT

length: 14
D: NA
size: NA
V: TRBV12-5
J: TRBJ2-5
CDR3: CASGLWPDQETQYF
DNA: TGTGCTAGTGGTTTGTGGCCTGACCAAGAGACCCAGTACTTC